This TCR beta chain was obtained from a study of blood T cell repertoires in COVID-19 (dated by TCRdb to 2018 to 2020). With respect to the entire study: The collaborator samples originated in the United States, Italy and Spain and spanned the acute and convalescent phases of COVID-19. The prospective study material was composed of cDNA or gDNA derived from T cells, B-cell-depleted T cells, or PBMCs. The dataset comprised deeply sampled blood TCRbeta repertoires from subjects exposed to, actively infected with, or recovered from COVID-19. The repertoires were released in a freely available public database intended as a resource for research on the immune response to SARS-CoV-2. Samples came from the ongoing ImmuneRACE study (first 160 participants) plus 1,254 subjects from 6 global collaborators. The sample metadata nearly always contained a de-identified subject ID, COVID-19 status, age in years and sex. HLA class I and class II types, where available, came from metadata supplied by the sample provider rather than from assay-based typing.

The immunoSEQ Assay, a bias-controlled multiplex PCR, was used to amplify TCRbeta CDR3 regions from genomic DNA. Per the source publication's procedure: The number of nucleated cells in each sample was estimated from the amplification of reference gene primers within the assay. To quantify the absolute abundance of each unique TCRbeta CDR3 rearrangement, sequence reads were collapsed and filtered. For each sample, productive Simpson clonality was calculated as the square root of Simpson's diversity index over productive rearrangements. The clones in this table, taken by TCRdb from immuneACCESS, are in-frame only. Not every clone is retained; where verified, under half of the shortfall comes from an unresolved V gene, and the cause of the rest is unknown. V, J and clone size reflect that table, while D and trimming were determined from the DNA. The table for this sample lists about 150,000 clones; roughly 90% of them were counted only once. The ten largest clones represent over 4% of the sample.

Participants in the prospective study were aged about 18 to 95 years, lived in about two dozen United States geographic areas, and enrolled through a virtual design. Cohort assignment in the prospective study relied on participant-reported clinical history from a screening survey and a study questionnaire. Exposed participants were defined as having been in contact with someone with a PCR-confirmed or clinician-diagnosed COVID-19 case within 2 weeks of study entry. In the prospective study, mobile phlebotomists collected whole blood, serum and a nasopharyngeal or oropharyngeal swab from each participant. Additional blood draws and questionnaires over an approximately 2-month period could optionally be provided by prospective study participants. Before DNA extraction, blood samples from the prospective study were shipped at room temperature or frozen. Overall study results and their limits: Clinical and demographic metadata were provided uncurated, with the amount varying by source and participant.

Concerning this clone itself: Its antigen target is currently unknown. Base qualities were left out, and no much larger clone turns up one base away.

Inclusive of the bounding cysteine and phenylalanine, the CDR3 is 14 residues long. Only CDR3 DNA remains: 42 bases, in frame from the first base. Relative to germline, V is missing 4 bases and J is missing 3 bases, with 6 bases of the junction outside any gene match. CDR1 is given as SGHRS and CDR2 as YFSETQ, both from the germline V gene. The sample consisted of PBMCs or T cells enriched from blood (not recorded which). The TCR comes from a woman aged 40 to 50 who had been exposed to COVID-19. This sequence uses TRBV5-1 and TRBJ1-2; TRBD1 aligns with 7 central bases. The CDR3 protein is CASSPGGSHYGYTF. Here is the DNA: TGCGCCAGCAGCCCAGGGGGTTCGCACTATGGCTACACCTTC.